These T cell receptor beta chains were read from a single sample in a study of blood T cell repertoires in COVID-19. The protocol was immunoSEQ multiplex PCR, while the TCRdb copy is restricted to in-frame clones and leaves out a portion. The sample includes 150,000 or so clones, around 83% seen only once; the top ten take 7% to 10%. Sequencing was performed on PBMCs or T cells enriched from blood (not recorded which). Receptors originate from a man in his fifties who had recovered from COVID-19. Each CDR3 is given with its conserved first and last residue. D genes are given only for firm matches.

>TRBV7-8|TRBJ2-7|.
CASSPYPSGGHEQYF
TGTGCCAGCAGCCCATATCCCTCGGGGGGCCACGAGCAGTACTTC
>TRBV19|TRBJ2-3|TRBD1
CASTKDRGQADTQYF
TGTGCCAGTACCAAAGACAGGGGGCAGGCAGATACGCAGTATTTT
>TRBV18|TRBJ1-3|.
CASSPTKGTNFRNTIYF
TGTGCCAGCTCACCAACCAAAGGGACAAATTTCAGAAACACCATATATTTT
>TRBV9|TRBJ2-5|.
CASSVANQETQYF
TGTGCCAGCAGCGTAGCCAATCAAGAGACCCAGTACTTC
>TRBV18|TRBJ1-1|.
CASSPAGDTEAFF
TGTGCCAGCTCACCTGCCGGGGACACTGAAGCTTTCTTT
>TRBV6-2/TRBV6-3|TRBJ1-5|.
CASSYGQTNQPQHF
TGTGCCAGCAGTTACGGGCAGACCAATCAGCCCCAGCATTTT
>TRBV18|TRBJ1-6|TRBD1
CASSPSGTGNSPLHF
TGTGCCAGCTCTCCTTCCGGGACAGGGAATTCACCCCTCCACTTT
>TRBV28|TRBJ1-4|.
CASNTLGGPNEKLFF
TGTGCCAGCAATACTTTGGGGGGACCTAATGAAAAACTGTTTTTT
>TRBV11-2|TRBJ2-7|.
CASSAGHLGSYEQYF
TGTGCCAGCAGCGCCGGACACCTAGGCTCCTACGAGCAGTACTTC
>TRBV5-6|TRBJ2-3|TRBD2
CASSSTSGGVTQYF
TGTGCCAGCAGCTCAACTAGCGGGGGGGTGACGCAGTATTTT
>TRBV18|TRBJ2-1|TRBD2
CASSPGRGEQFF
TGTGCCAGCTCACCCGGGAGGGGCGAGCAGTTCTTC
>TRBV30|TRBJ1-5|TRBD1
CAWRGQGQHQPQHF
TGTGCCTGGCGCGGACAGGGTCAGCATCAGCCCCAGCATTTT
>TRBV27|TRBJ1-1|.
CASSGGRGAFF
TGTGCCAGCAGTGGCGGGAGGGGCGCTTTCTTT